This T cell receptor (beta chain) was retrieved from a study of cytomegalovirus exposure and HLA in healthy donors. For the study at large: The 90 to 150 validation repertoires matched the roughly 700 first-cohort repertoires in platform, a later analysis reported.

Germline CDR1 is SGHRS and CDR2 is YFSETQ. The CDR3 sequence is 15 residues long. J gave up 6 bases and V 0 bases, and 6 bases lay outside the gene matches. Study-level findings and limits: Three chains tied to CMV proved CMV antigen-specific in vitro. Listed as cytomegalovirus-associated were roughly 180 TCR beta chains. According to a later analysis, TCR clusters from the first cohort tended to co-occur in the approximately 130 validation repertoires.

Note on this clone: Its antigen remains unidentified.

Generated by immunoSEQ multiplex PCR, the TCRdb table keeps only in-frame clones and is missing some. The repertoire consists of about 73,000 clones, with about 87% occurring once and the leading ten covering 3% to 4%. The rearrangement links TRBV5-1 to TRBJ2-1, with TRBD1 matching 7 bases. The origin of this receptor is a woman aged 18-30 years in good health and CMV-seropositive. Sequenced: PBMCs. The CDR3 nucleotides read TGCGCCAGCAGCTTGGGACAGGGCCGGTTCAATGAGCAGTTCTTC. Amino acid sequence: CASSLGQGRFNEQFF.